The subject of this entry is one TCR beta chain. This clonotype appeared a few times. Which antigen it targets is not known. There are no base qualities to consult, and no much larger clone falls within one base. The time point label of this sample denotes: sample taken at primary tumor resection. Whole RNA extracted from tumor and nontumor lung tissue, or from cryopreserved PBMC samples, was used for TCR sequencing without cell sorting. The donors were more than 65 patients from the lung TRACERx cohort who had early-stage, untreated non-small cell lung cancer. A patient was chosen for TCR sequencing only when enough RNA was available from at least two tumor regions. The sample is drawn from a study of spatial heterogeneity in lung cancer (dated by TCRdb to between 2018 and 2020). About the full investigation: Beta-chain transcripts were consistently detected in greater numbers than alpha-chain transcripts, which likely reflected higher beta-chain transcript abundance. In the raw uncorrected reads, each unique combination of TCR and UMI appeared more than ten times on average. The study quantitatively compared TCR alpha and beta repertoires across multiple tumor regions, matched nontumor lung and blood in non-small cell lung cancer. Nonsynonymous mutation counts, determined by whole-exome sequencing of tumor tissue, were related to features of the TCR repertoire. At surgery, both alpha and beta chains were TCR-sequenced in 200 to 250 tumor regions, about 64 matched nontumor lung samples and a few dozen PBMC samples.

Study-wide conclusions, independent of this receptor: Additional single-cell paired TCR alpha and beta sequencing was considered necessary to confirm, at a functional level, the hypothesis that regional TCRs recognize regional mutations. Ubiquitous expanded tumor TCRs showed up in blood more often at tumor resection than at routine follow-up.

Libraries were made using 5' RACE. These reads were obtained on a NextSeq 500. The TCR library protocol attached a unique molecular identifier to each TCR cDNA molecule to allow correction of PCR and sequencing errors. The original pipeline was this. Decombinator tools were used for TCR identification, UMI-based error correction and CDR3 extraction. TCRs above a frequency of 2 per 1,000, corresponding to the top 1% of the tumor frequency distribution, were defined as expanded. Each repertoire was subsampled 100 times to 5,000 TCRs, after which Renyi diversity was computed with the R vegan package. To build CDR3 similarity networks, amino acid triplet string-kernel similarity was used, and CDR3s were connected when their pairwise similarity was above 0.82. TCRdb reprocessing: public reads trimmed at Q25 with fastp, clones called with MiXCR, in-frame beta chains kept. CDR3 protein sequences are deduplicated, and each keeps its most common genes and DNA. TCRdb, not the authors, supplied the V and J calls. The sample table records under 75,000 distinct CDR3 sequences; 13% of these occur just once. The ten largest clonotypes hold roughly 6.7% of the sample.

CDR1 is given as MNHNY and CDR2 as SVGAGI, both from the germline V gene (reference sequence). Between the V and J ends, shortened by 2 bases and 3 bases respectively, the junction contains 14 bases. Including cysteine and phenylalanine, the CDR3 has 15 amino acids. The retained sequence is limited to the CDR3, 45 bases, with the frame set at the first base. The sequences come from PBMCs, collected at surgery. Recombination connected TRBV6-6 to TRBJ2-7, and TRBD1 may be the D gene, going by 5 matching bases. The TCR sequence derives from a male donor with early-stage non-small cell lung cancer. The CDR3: CASSYPGQGYYEQYF. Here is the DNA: TGTGCCAGCAGTTACCCTGGACAAGGATACTACGAGCAGTACTTC.